One and the same sample provided the 20 T cell receptor beta chains below, sequenced in a study of cytomegalovirus exposure and HLA in healthy donors. PCR primers comprised 60 Vbeta and 13 Jbeta primers. Assay: immunoSEQ multiplex PCR; the TCRdb copy retains only in-frame clones and omits some. The table includes about 160,000 clones, roughly 79% detected once. The sample consisted of PBMCs. These receptors were taken from a woman aged 40 to 55 in good health and CMV-seronegative.

This chain joins TRBV5-6 and TRBJ2-7, with a possible D match to TRBD1 (5 bases). The CDR3 extends over 16 amino acids. V was pared by 3 bases and J by 0 bases, with 16 bases between. CDR1 SGHDT and CDR2 YYEEEE come from the germline V gene. The CDR3 nucleotides read TGTGCCAGCAGCTCTCCTGATACAGGAAACTCCTACGAGCAGTACTTC. The encoded protein is CASSSPDTGNSYEQYF.

There are a few counts of this clone. V and J are TRBV18 and TRBJ1-1; D call uncertain. Germline assignment: CDR1 KGHSH and CDR2 LQKENI. Trimming shortened V by 3 bases and J by 0 bases, and 11 bases separated the two germline ends. The CDR3 sequence is 15 residues long. The CDR3 sequence: CASSPSRGMNTEAFF. CDR3 DNA sequence: TGTGCCAGCTCACCTTCGAGAGGGATGAACACTGAAGCTTTCTTT.

The J gene is TRBJ2-7, the V gene TRBV19; TRBD2 is a possible D gene (6 bases). Trimming removed 3 bases at V and 3 bases at J, with 9 bases between. Germline V CDR1 and CDR2: LNHDA, SQIVND (reference sequence). The CDR3 runs 13 residues. CDR3 in amino acids: CASSMGTHYEQYF. In DNA, the CDR3 is TGTGCCAGTAGTATGGGGACTCACTACGAGCAGTACTTC.

V usage is TRBV27 and J usage is TRBJ2-7; tentatively, D is TRBD2 (6 bases). Germline V gene lookup returns CDR1 MNHEY and CDR2 SMNVEV (reference sequence). V shed 2 bases and J shed 3 bases, with 8 bases lying between them. There are 13 residues in the CDR3. CDR3 in amino acids: CASSLRRDYEQYF. Written as DNA, the CDR3 is TGTGCCAGCAGTTTAAGGCGGGACTACGAGCAGTACTTC.

This clone showed up just a few times. This chain joins TRBV6-5 and TRBJ2-6; D is ambiguous. Trimming cost V 6 bases and J 2 bases, with 5 bases left between them. The germline gives CDR1 MNHEY, CDR2 SVGAGI. The length of the CDR3 is 13 residues. CDR3 loop: CASRGPGANVLTF. In DNA, the CDR3 is TGTGCCAGCAGGGGCCCTGGGGCCAACGTCCTGACTTTC.

The chain links TRBV19 to TRBJ1-2; D not certain. The CDR3 has 13 residues. CDR1 is LNHDA and CDR2 is SQIVND in the germline V gene (reference sequence). V lost 3 bases to trimming and J lost 6 bases, with 11 bases between them. As DNA, the CDR3 is TGTGCCAGTAGTATCTCTGGAGACCATGGCTACACCTTC. Translating gives CASSISGDHGYTF.

A note on this clone: The same CDR3 also results from other DNA sequences found in this sample. This chain uses TRBV9 with TRBJ1-3; D uncertain. Germline-derived CDR1 and CDR2 are SGDLS and YYNGEE. Trimming left V 0 bases short and J 0 bases short, with 4 bases between. The CDR3 is made up of 14 amino acids. The CDR3 DNA reads as TGTGCCAGCAGCGTAGCGGGCTCTGGAAACACCATATATTTT. Protein: CASSVAGSGNTIYF.

DNA of the CDR3: TGTGCCAGCAACGAGCGGGAGGACTACGAGCAGTACTTC. Residues: CASNEREDYEQYF. The rearrangement joins TRBV2 to TRBJ2-5; 9 nucleotides line up with TRBD2. The DNA end lines up better with TRBJ2-7; the J call may be wrong. This CDR3 region has 13 residues. CDR1 and CDR2 from the germline V gene are SNHLY and FYNNEI.

The V and J genes are TRBV7-9 and TRBJ2-5, with 14 nucleotides matching TRBD2. The germline V gene has CDR1 SEHNR and CDR2 FQNEAQ (reference sequence). CDR3 length: 16 amino acids. The trim removed 5 bases at V and 5 bases at J, leaving 7 bases unmatched. CDR3 loop: CASSTGLAGGKETQYF. The CDR3 DNA sequence: TGTGCCAGCAGCACCGGACTAGCGGGAGGAAAGGAGACCCAGTACTTC.

This chain uses TRBV30 with TRBJ2-3; tentatively, D is TRBD1 (6 bases). Germline loops: CDR1 GTSNPN, CDR2 SVGIG (reference sequence). The CDR3 has 12 amino acids. V was clipped by 8 bases and J by 4 bases, with 13 bases between them. Here the CDR3 reads CAKGEGADTQYF. Here the CDR3 DNA reads TGTGCCAAGGGGGAAGGGGCAGATACGCAGTATTTT.

V is TRBV5-1 and J is TRBJ2-7, with D tentatively TRBD2 (7 bases). Trimming shortened V by 1 base and J by 2 bases, and 16 bases separated the two germline ends. The germline CDR1 and CDR2 sequences are SGHRS and YFSETQ. CDR3 length equals 16 residues. CDR3 amino acids: CASSLTSAGAAYEQYF. The DNA of the CDR3 is TGCGCCAGCAGCTTGACATCGGCGGGGGCTGCCTACGAGCAGTACTTC. The variable domain in full, with the rest retrieved from reference TRBV5-1 and TRBJ2-7, is KAGVTQTPRYLIKTRGQQVTLSCSPISGHRSVSWYQQTPGQGLQFLFEYFSETQRNKGNFPGRFSGRQFSNSRSEMNVSTLELGDSALYLCASSLTSAGAAYEQYFGPGTRLTVT.

This sequence joins TRBV11-3 and TRBJ1-2, with D perhaps matching TRBD1 (5 bases). CDR3 size: 13 residues. V shed 4 bases and J shed 7 bases, with 13 bases lying between them. Germline assignment: CDR1 SGHNT and CDR2 YENEEA. CDR3 loop: CASSSPGILGYTF. The DNA for the CDR3 is TGTGCCAGCAGCTCCCCAGGGATCCTTGGCTACACCTTC.

The chain couples TRBV28 to TRBJ2-7; D unresolved. The germline CDR1 and CDR2 sequences are MDHEN and SYDVKM. Trimming took 6 bases from V and 3 from J, leaving 18 bases between them. This CDR3 spans 15 amino acids. The CDR3 loop reads CASSLGNKANYEQYF. As DNA, the CDR3 is TGTGCCAGCAGCCTAGGAAACAAGGCAAACTACGAGCAGTACTTC.

The CDR3 DNA reads TGTGCCAGCAGTTCCGGGACTAGCACATGCTCCTACGAGCAGTACTTC. This translates into CASSSGTSTCSYEQYF. The chain uses TRBV6-4 and TRBJ2-7; TRBD2 matches at 9 bases. V dropped 5 bases and J dropped 0; count of bases not matched to a gene: 8. The CDR3 contains 16 residues. In germline, CDR1 is MRHNA, CDR2 SNTAGT.

V is TRBV9 and J is TRBJ2-1; possibly TRBD1 for D (6 bases). Trimming took off 2 bases at V and 9 bases at J, with 12 bases between the two ends. Germline V CDR1 and CDR2: SGDLS, YYNGEE. The CDR3 is 13 amino acids. DNA for the CDR3: TGTGCCAGCAGCGTGCTACAGGGCAGTGAGCAGTTCTTC. Protein sequence: CASSVLQGSEQFF.

The chain links TRBV14 to TRBJ2-7; D possibly corresponds to TRBD2 (5 bases). This CDR3 is built from 13 residues. V was clipped by 0 bases and J by 6 bases, with 9 bases between them. Germline V gene data show CDR1 as SGHDN and CDR2 as FVKESK. This CDR3 is CASSQEAAGEQYF. The DNA of the CDR3 is TGTGCCAGCAGCCAAGAGGCGGCGGGCGAGCAGTACTTC.

This sequence joins TRBV6-1 and TRBJ1-1; D is unclear. The CDR3 consists of 13 residues. Germline V gene lookup returns CDR1 MNHNS and CDR2 SASEGT. The V gene lost 8 bases and the J gene lost 1 base, with 11 bases spanning the gap. The CDR3 DNA sequence: TGTGCCAGCCGACTTGGGAGGAACACTGAAGCTTTCTTT. It is translated as CASRLGRNTEAFF.

In its sample, this clone was seen once. The V and J genes are TRBV19 and TRBJ1-2, with D perhaps matching TRBD1 (5 bases). The CDR3 sequence is 14 residues long. Trimming stripped 3 bases from V and 2 bases from J, with 10 bases between. CDR1 and CDR2 from the germline V gene are LNHDA and SQIVND (reference sequence). CDR3 residues: CASSIGGFNYGYTF. DNA of the CDR3: TGTGCCAGTAGTATCGGGGGTTTCAACTATGGCTACACCTTC.

The CDR3 spells CASSLATGGYNEQFF. In DNA, the CDR3 is TGCGCCAGCAGCTTGGCCACCGGGGGTTACAATGAGCAGTTCTTC. The V gene is TRBV5-1, the J gene TRBJ2-1; possible D gene TRBD2, 6 bases. The CDR3 extends over 15 amino acids. The ends were cut back, 0 bases at V and 4 bases at J, with 11 bases in the middle. Looked up from germline, CDR1 is SGHRS and CDR2 is YFSETQ.

The chain recombines TRBV5-5 with TRBJ2-3, with 7 bases that match TRBD2. Trimming removed 0 bases from V and 5 bases from J; junction bases left unmatched: 15. The CDR3 is 18 amino acids. The germline V gene has CDR1 SGHKS and CDR2 YYEKEE (reference sequence). In DNA form, the CDR3 reads TGTGCCAGCAGCTTGGGTCGGGGTGGCGGGAGAAACGGAGATACGCAGTATTTT. Translation gives CASSLGRGGGRNGDTQYF.